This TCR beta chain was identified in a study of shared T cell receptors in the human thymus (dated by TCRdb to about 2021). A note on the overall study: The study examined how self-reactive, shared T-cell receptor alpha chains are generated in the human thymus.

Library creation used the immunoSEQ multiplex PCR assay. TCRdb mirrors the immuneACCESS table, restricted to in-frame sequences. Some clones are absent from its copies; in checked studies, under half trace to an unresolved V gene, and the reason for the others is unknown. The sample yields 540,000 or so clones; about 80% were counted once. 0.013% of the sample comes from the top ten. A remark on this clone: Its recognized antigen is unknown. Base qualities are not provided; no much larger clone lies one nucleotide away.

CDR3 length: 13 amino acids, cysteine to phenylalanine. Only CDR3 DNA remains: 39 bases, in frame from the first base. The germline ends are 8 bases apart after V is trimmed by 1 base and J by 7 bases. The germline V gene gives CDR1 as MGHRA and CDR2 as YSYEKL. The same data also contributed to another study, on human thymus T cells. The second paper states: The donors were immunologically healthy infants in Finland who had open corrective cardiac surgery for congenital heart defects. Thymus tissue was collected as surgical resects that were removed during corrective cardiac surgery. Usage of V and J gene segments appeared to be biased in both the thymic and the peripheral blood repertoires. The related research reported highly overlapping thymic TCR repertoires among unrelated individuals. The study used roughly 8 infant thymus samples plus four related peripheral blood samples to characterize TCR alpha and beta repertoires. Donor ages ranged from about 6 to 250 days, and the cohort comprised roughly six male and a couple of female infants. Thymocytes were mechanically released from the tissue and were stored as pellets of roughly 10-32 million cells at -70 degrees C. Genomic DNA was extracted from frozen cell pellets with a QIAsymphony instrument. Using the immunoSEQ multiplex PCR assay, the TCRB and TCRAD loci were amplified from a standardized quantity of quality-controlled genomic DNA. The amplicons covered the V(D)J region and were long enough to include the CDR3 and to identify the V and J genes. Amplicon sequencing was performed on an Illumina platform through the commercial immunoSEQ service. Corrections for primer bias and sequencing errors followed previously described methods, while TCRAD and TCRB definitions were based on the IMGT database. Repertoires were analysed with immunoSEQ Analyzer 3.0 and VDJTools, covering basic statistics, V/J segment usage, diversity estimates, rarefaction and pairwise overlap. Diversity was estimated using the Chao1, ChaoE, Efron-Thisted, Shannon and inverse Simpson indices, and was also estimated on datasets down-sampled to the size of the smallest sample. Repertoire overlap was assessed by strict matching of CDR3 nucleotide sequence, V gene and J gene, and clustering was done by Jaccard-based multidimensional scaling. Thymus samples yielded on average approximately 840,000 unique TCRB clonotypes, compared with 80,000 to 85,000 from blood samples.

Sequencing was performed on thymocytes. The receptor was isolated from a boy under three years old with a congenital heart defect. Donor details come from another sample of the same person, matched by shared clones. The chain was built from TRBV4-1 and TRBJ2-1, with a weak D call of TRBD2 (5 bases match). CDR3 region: CASSQAGWNEQFF. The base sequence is TGCGCCAGCAGCCAAGCGGGGTGGAATGAGCAGTTCTTC.